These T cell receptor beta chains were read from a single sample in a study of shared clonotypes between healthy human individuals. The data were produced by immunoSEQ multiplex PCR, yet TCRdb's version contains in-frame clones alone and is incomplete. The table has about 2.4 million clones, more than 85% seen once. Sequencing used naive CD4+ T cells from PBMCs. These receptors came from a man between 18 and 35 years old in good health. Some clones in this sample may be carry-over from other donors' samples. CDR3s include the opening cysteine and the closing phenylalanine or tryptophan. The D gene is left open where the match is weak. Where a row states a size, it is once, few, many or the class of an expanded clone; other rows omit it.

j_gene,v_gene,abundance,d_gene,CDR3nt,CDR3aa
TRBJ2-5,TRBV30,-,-,TGTGCCTGGAGACGGGGGGCTCCCCAAGAGACCCAGTACTTC,CAWRRGAPQETQYF
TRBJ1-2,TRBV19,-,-,TGTGCCAGTAGTAGCAACCAGGGCTCTTATGGCTACACCTTC,CASSSNQGSYGYTF
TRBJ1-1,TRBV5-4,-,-,TGTGCCAGCAGCTTGGACAGAGGATTGAACACTGAAGCTTTCTTT,CASSLDRGLNTEAFF
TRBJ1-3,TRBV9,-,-,TGTGCCAGCAGCGTAGCTGGGGGCGCACTTGGAAACACCATATATTTT,CASSVAGGALGNTIYF
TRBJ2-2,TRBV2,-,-,TGTGCCAGCAGTGTATCCGGGGAGCTGTTTTTT,CASSVSGELFF
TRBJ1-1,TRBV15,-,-,TGTGCCACCAGCAGGGGTGCCTCGGACACTGAAGCTTTCTTT,CATSRGASDTEAFF
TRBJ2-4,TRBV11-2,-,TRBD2,TGTGCCAGCAGCTTGACGACAGCGGGAGGGACGACAGCCAAAAACATTCAGTACTTC,CASSLTTAGGTTAKNIQYF
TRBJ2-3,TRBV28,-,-,TGTGCCAGCAGTGAGGGGGGAGCGGGCGGGAGCACAGATACGCAGTATTTT,CASSEGGAGGSTDTQYF
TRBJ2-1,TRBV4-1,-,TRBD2,TGCGCCAGCAGCCAAGTAATTACTAGCGGGACATACTATGAGCAGTTCTTC,CASSQVITSGTYYEQFF
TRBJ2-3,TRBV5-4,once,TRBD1,TGTGCCAGCAGCCCGACCGGGACAGTCACAGATACGCAGTATTTT,CASSPTGTVTDTQYF
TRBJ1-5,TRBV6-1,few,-,TGTGCCAGCAGTGTAGACAGCAATCAGCCCCAGCATTTT,CASSVDSNQPQHF
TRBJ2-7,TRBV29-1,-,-,TGCAGCGTGGGGACACGGTTAACCTACGAGCAGTACTTC,CSVGTRLTYEQYF
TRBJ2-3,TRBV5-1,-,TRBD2,TGCGCCAGCAGCGGGCGAGCGGGAGTCGCAGATACGCAGTATTTT,CASSGRAGVADTQYF
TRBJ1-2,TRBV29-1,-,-,TGCAGCGTTGAAGATCAACCTCAAAAGCGGGGCTACACCTTC,CSVEDQPQKRGYTF
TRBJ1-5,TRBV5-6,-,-,TGTGCCAGCAGCTTGGGCCAGATCCATCAGCCCCAGCATTTT,CASSLGQIHQPQHF
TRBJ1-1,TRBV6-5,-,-,TGTGCCAGCAGTGTCACTGGGAATATGAACACTGAAGCTTTCTTT,CASSVTGNMNTEAFF
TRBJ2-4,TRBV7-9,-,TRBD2,TGTGCCAGCAGCTCCGGGGGGGTCCTGGTGAGAAACATTCAGTACTTC,CASSSGGVLVRNIQYF
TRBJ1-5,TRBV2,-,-,TGTGCCAGCAGGCCCCCGGGTGGGTATAGCAATCAGCCCCAGCATTTT,CASRPPGGYSNQPQHF
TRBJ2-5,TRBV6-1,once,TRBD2,TGTGCCAGCATTAGGGCGGGGGGGATGGAGGTCCAGTACTTC,CASIRAGGMEVQYF
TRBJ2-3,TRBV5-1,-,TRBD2,TGCGCCAGCAGCTCGGGACTAGCAGGGAGCACAGATACGCAGTATTTT,CASSSGLAGSTDTQYF
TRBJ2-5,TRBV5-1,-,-,TGCGCCAGCAGATCCGGGACCGACGGGGGTGAGCAGTACTTC,CASRSGTDGGEQYF
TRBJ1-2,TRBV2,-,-,TGTGCCAGCAGTGAAGCCGACCGCGGCTATGGCTACACCTTC,CASSEADRGYGYTF
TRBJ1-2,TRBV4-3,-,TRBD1,TGCGCCAGCAGCCAACAGGGGGCGCGTGGCTACACCTTC,CASSQQGARGYTF
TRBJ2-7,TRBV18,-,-,TGTGCCAGCTCACCAGGGGTAGCTCTTATCTACGAGCAGTACTTC,CASSPGVALIYEQYF
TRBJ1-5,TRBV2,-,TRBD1,TGTGCCAGCAGTGGTACAGGGGGCAATCAGCCCCAGCATTTT,CASSGTGGNQPQHF
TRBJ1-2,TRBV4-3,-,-,TGCGCCAGCAGCCAAGAGTCTCGTCGCGAGGGGCGATACACCTTC,CASSQESRREGRYTF
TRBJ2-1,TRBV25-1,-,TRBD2,TGTGCCAGCAGTGGGACTAGCGGGAGATCCTACAATGAGCAGTTCTTC,CASSGTSGRSYNEQFF
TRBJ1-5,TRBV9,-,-,TGTGCCAGCAGCGTAGATGGGGATCTGCAGCCCCAGCATTTT,CASSVDGDLQPQHF
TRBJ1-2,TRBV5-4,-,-,TGTGCCAGCAGCCCAGTCGGGGGACGTTGGAATGGCTACACCTTC,CASSPVGGRWNGYTF
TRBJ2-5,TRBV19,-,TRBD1,TGTGCCAGTAGCCAGATTTCAGGGGGCGGAGAGACCCAGTACTTC,CASSQISGGGETQYF
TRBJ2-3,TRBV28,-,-,TGTGCCAGCACCAACCTGTATACGCAGTATTTT,CASTNLYTQYF
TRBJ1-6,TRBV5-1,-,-,TGCGCCAGTAGATTGGGTAGTGAAAATTCACCCCTCCACTTT,CASRLGSENSPLHF
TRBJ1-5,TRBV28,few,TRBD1,TGTGCCACCCAGGGGGGGCTCTATAGCAATCAGCCCCAGCATTTT,CATQGGLYSNQPQHF
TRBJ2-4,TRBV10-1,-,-,TGCGCCAGCAGGAAGGGGTGGTTTGGCTCCACCGGCGGGATAGCCAAAAACATTCAGTACTTC,CASRKGWFGSTGGIAKNIQYF
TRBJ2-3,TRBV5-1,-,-,TGCGCCAGCAGCCCAACGAGCGGAGCTAGCACAGATACGCAGTATTTT,CASSPTSGASTDTQYF
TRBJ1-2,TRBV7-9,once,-,TGTGCCAGCAGTTCAAACGGCGGGGAGCACTATGGCTACACCTTC,CASSSNGGEHYGYTF
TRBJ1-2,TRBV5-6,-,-,TGTGCCAGCAGCTCAAATACAGGGTTGGACTATGGCTACACCTTC,CASSSNTGLDYGYTF
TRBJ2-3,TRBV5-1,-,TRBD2,TGCGCCAGCAGCTTGGGCCTAGCGGATCCCACAGATACGCAGTATTTT,CASSLGLADPTDTQYF
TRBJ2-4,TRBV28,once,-,TGTGCCAGCAGTCGCCCGGACAGCGGAGCCAAAAACATTCAGTACTTC,CASSRPDSGAKNIQYF